The 17 T cell receptor beta chains given below trace back to one sample, sequenced in a study of molecular identifiers for immune sequencing clone quantification. TCRdb reprocessed the PCR reads with MiXCR, giving one entry per CDR3 protein. The data hold under 800,000 distinct CDR3 sequences, with 25% observed a single time. Specimen: naive CD8+ T cells from blood, with Jurkat cell RNA spiked in. Documented subset: FACS-sorted CD8+CD4-CCR7+CD45RA+ naive T cells. The receptors derive from a human donor in good health. Some libraries in this study had Jurkat cell RNA spiked in.

This clonotype was observed many times. The rearrangement joins TRBV7-9 to TRBJ1-1, with D uncertain. The CDR3 consists of 12 residues. Germline-derived CDR1 and CDR2 are SEHNR and FQNEAQ (reference sequence). V lost 6 bases and J lost 6, with 11 bases in between. CDR3 in amino acids: CASSSESAEAFF. CDR3 nucleotides: TGTGCCAGCAGTTCTGAGTCGGCTGAAGCTTTCTTT.

This clonotype showed up just a few times. The chain uses TRBV6-5 and TRBJ2-4; TRBD2 matches 7 bases. The CDR3 extends over 13 amino acids. J gave up 11 bases and V 5 bases, and 9 bases lay outside the gene matches. The V gene's germline CDR1 is MNHEY and CDR2 SVGAGI. The CDR3 protein is CASSPPGLSFQYF. As DNA, the CDR3 is TGTGCCAGCAGTCCACCGGGACTATCATTTCAGTACTTC.

In its sample, this clonotype was seen many times. V is TRBV12-3 or TRBV12-4 and J is TRBJ2-4; 7 bases are a match to TRBD1. This CDR3 has 13 residues. With V trimmed by 5 bases and J by 4 bases, 2 bases remained unmatched. In DNA form, the CDR3 reads TGTGCCAGCAGTCCGGGACAGAAAAACATTCAGTACTTC. Protein: CASSPGQKNIQYF.

The CDR3 nucleotides read TGTGCCTGGAGCAGGGCTTCCCCCGGGGATGAGCAGTTCTTC. Translation gives CAWSRASPGDEQFF. J is TRBJ2-1 and V is TRBV30, with D perhaps assigned TRBD1 or TRBD2 (5 bases each). CDR1 is GTSNPN and CDR2 is SVGIG in the germline V gene (reference sequence). This CDR3 spans 14 amino acids. V was trimmed by 3 bases and J by 8 bases, leaving 17 bases between them.

About this clonotype itself: It may be a read error: a sequence one base away is much more abundant. The gene calls are TRBV4-1 and TRBJ2-7, with D perhaps given as TRBD1 or TRBD2 (6 bases each). V lost 2 bases, J lost 2 bases, and 10 bases lay in between. This CDR3 has 14 residues. The germline V gene encodes CDR1 MGHRA and CDR2 YSYEKL. CDR3 nucleotide sequence: TGCGCCAGCAGCCAAATGGAGGGGGCCTACGAGCAGTACTTC. This gives the protein CASSQMEGAYEQYF.

This chain uses TRBV5-8 with TRBJ1-1, with unresolved D. V lost 1 base to trimming and J lost 4 bases, with 11 bases between them. The germline V gene has CDR1 SGHTS and CDR2 YDEGEE. This CDR3 is 14 amino acids long. This CDR3 is CASSLTSLGTEAFF. In DNA, the CDR3 is TGTGCCAGCAGCTTGACCTCCCTTGGCACTGAAGCTTTCTTT.

This clonotype has ten or more counts. This chain joins TRBV12-5 and TRBJ2-3; D is perhaps TRBD2 (5 bases). The CDR3 has 15 residues. V was clipped by 10 bases and J by 2 bases, with 19 bases between them. Germline V CDR1 and CDR2: LGHNT, FRNRAP. CDR3 protein: CATSGVLRDTDTQYF. For the CDR3, the DNA is TGTGCTACCTCCGGGGTACTTCGGGACACAGATACGCAGTATTTT. Looking up the rest from reference TRBV12-5 and TRBJ2-3 gives the full variable domain: DARVTQTPRHKVTEMGQEVTMRCQPILGHNTVFWYRQTMMQGLELLAYFRNRAPLDDSGMPKDRFSAEMPDATLATLKIQPSEPRDSAVYFCATSGVLRDTDTQYFGPGTRLTVL.

This clonotype was counted between two and nine times. The chain recombines TRBV30 with TRBJ2-3; tentative D call: TRBD1 (5 bases). The CDR3 is 12 amino acids. The V gene lost 0 bases and the J gene lost 8 bases, with 9 bases spanning the gap. In germline, CDR1 is GTSNPN, CDR2 SVGIG (reference sequence). The CDR3 reads CAWSVQGITQYF. In DNA form, the CDR3 reads TGTGCCTGGAGTGTGCAGGGAATTACGCAGTATTTT.

Many counts were recorded for this clonotype. The genes are TRBV6-2 or TRBV6-3 and TRBJ2-3; D is ambiguous. The CDR3 extends over 11 amino acids. V lost 6 bases, J lost 6 bases, and 7 bases lay in between. The germline CDR1 and CDR2 sequences are MNHEY and SVGEGT. CDR3 protein: CASRLGDTQYF. CDR3 nucleotide sequence: TGTGCCAGCAGACTCGGGGATACGCAGTATTTT.

A remark on this clonotype: A single base separates this from a much larger clone, so it may be a read error. This rearrangement joins TRBV6-2 or TRBV6-3 to TRBJ2-5, with 7 bases aligning to TRBD2. J was trimmed by 0 bases and V by 8 bases; bases with no gene match: 15. The CDR3 length is 17 residues. Germline CDR1 MNHEY, CDR2 SVGEGT. CDR3 protein: CASYSVRDYGDQETQYF. CDR3 in DNA: TGTGCCAGCTATTCCGTTCGGGACTACGGGGACCAAGAGACCCAGTACTTC.

This clonotype showed up many times. This chain joins TRBV9 and TRBJ2-3; maybe TRBD2 (6 bases). The germline gives CDR1 SGDLS, CDR2 YYNGEE. V was trimmed by 0 bases and J by 5 bases, leaving 10 bases between them. The CDR3 totals 14 residues. Here the CDR3 DNA reads TGTGCCAGCAGCGTAGCGGGAGTCGGAGATACGCAGTATTTT. It is translated as CASSVAGVGDTQYF.

As concerns this clonotype: This likely comes from a read error, as the CDR3 has no conserved phenylalanine or tryptophan at its end. J is TRBJ1-5 and V is TRBV27; the D is unclear. Trimming pared 4 bases from V and 0 bases from J, leaving 10 bases between. This CDR3 spans 15 amino acids. Per the germline V gene, CDR1 is MNHEY and CDR2 is SMNVEV (reference sequence). The CDR3 nucleotides read TGTGCCAGCAGTTCGACATGGTTTAGCAATCAGCCCCAGCATGTT. This encodes CASSSTWFSNQPQHV.

This clonotype showed up many times. The J gene is TRBJ1-1, the V gene TRBV6-2 or TRBV6-3; D is possibly TRBD1 (5 bases). CDR1 is MNHEY, CDR2 SVGEGT, per germline. This CDR3 contains 11 residues. V lost 8 bases to trimming and J lost 7 bases, with 11 bases between them. CDR3 protein: CASVLGDEAFF. DNA of the CDR3: TGTGCCAGCGTCTTAGGGGATGAAGCTTTCTTT.

This clonotype showed up just a few times. The chain couples TRBV7-7 to TRBJ2-3; TRBD2 matches 10 bases. Germline V lookup: CDR1 SSHAT, CDR2 FNYEAQ (reference sequence). The trim removed 5 bases at V and 1 base at J, leaving 12 bases unmatched. The CDR3 loop spans 18 amino acids. CDR3 region: CASSELTTLAGGTDTQYF. The CDR3 DNA reads TGTGCCAGCAGCGAACTCACTACCCTAGCGGGGGGCACAGATACGCAGTATTTT.

This clonotype was seen repeatedly, ten times or more. The V gene is TRBV6-5, the J gene TRBJ2-6; D not certain. From germline, CDR1 is MNHEY and CDR2 SVGAGI. The CDR3 runs 14 residues. Deletions cut 2 bases from V and 0 bases from J, with 2 bases between. CDR3 sequence reads: CASSYRSGANVLTF. CDR3 nucleotide sequence: TGTGCCAGCAGTTACCGCTCTGGGGCCAACGTCCTGACTTTC.

This clonotype came up many times. The chain recombines TRBV7-8 with TRBJ1-1; TRBD1 might be the D (6 bases). The CDR3 loop spans 15 amino acids. The ends were cut back, 1 base at V and 3 bases at J, with 12 bases in the middle. In germline, CDR1 is SGHVS, CDR2 FQNEAQ. In nucleotides, the CDR3 is TGTGCCAGCAGCTTAGAGCAGGGGTTGTACACTGAAGCTTTCTTT. Translation: CASSLEQGLYTEAFF.

With respect to this clonotype: This may come from a read error, since a much larger clone is one base off. V and J are TRBV20-1 and TRBJ1-1; no clear D. The V end was cut by 3 bases, the J end by 3 bases, with 20 bases between. Germline loops: CDR1 DFQATT, CDR2 SNEGSKA (reference sequence). This CDR3 has 16 amino acids. In DNA form, the CDR3 reads TGCAGTGCTAGTCAAGCACCCGGGGTCCATGACACTGAAGCTTTCTTT. Its translation: CSASQAPGVHDTEAFF.